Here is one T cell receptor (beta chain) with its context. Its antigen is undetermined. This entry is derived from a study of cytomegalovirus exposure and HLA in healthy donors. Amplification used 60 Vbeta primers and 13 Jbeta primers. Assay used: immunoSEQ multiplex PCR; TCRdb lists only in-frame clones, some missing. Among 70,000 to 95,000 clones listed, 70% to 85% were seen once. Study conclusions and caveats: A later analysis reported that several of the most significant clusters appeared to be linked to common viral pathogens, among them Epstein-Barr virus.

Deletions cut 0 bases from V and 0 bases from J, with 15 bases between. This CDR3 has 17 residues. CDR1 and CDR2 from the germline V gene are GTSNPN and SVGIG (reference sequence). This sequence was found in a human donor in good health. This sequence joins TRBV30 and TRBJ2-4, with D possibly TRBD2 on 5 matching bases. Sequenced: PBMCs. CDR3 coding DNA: TGTGCCTGGAGTGTTTTCGTAGGAGGACTAGCCAAAAACATTCAGTACTTC. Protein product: CAWSVFVGGLAKNIQYF.